The present T cell receptor beta chain was sequenced within a study of blood T cell repertoires in COVID-19. Study-level information: Samples of COVID-19 (acute and convalescent) were obtained from the United States, Italy and Spain.

Under the authors' procedure: Amplification from reference gene primers served as the basis for estimated nucleated cell counts. Clones were read by immunoSEQ multiplex PCR, and TCRdb kept only the in-frame ones, dropping some. For V, J and clone size, that table is used; D and trimming come from the DNA. The sample includes tens of thousands of clones, around 89% seen only once; the top ten take 4.8%. The V gene end was trimmed by 3 bases and the J gene end by 3 bases; junction bases not matched to a gene: 3. CDR3 length equals 15 residues. Per the germline V gene, CDR1 is SGHNT and CDR2 is YENEEA. The V and J genes are TRBV11-3 and TRBJ2-1, with 9 positions matching TRBD2. This clonotype originated in a human donor in a cohort sampled during active COVID-19. The sample taken for sequencing was peripheral blood. In DNA, the CDR3 is TGTGCCAGCAGCTTTCCAGCGGGAGGCTACAATGAGCAGTTCTTC. This gives the protein CASSFPAGGYNEQFF.